This T cell receptor beta chain originates from a study of chemoradiotherapy in HPV16-positive cancers. Study as a whole: Candidate HPV-specific clones and shared TCR motifs came from a couple of HPV16-positive patients.

Repeated repertoire sampling spanned the course of chemoradiotherapy. Sequencing used immunoSEQ multiplex PCR; TCRdb keeps in-frame clones, though not all of them. The profile shows some 540 clones, roughly four fifths of them singletons. Study observations and caveats: Candidate HPV-specific clones and E7-related TCR motifs grew in tumor during treatment. Only two HPV16-positive patients supplied the functional HPV-specificity definition.

Concerning this clone itself: No antigen is known for it.

The sample in question was tumor tissue, obtained from a patient who underwent chemoradiotherapy. This TCR derives from a human donor with HPV-associated anogenital cancer.

CDR3 sequence (DNA): TGTGCCAGCAGCCAAGTTGCGACGCAGTATTTT. It yields the protein CASSQVATQYF. The V call is TRBV14, the J call TRBJ2-3; D not certain. Trimming left V 1 base short and J 9 bases short, with 5 bases between. The CDR3 totals 11 residues. CDR1 is SGHDN and CDR2 is FVKESK in the germline V gene.